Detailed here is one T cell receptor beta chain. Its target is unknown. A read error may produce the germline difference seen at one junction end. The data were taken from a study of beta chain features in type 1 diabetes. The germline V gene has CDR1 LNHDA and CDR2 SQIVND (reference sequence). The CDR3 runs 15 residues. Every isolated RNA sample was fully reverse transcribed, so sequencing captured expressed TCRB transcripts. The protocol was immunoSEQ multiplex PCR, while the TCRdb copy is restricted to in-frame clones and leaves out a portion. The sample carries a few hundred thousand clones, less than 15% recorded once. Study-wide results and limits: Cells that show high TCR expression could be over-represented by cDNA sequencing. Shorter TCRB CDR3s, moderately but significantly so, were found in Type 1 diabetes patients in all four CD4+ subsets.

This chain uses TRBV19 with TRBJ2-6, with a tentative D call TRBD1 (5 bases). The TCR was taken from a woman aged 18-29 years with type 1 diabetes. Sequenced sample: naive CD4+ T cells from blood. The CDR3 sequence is CASSMRPPGANILTF. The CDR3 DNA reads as TGTGCCAGTAGTATGAGGCCACCTGGGGCCAACATCCTGACTTTC. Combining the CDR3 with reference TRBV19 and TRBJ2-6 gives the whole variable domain DGGITQSPKYLFRKEGQNVTLSCEQNLNHDAMYWYRQDPGQGLRLIYYSQIVNDFQKGDIAEGYSVSREKKESFPLTVTSAQKNPTAFYLCASSMRPPGANILTFGAGSRLTVL.